The 17 T cell receptor beta chains in this list originate from one sample, sequenced in a study of T cell responses to AZD1222 COVID-19 vaccine. Using immunoSEQ multiplex PCR, the repertoire was profiled, and TCRdb retains in-frame clones only, with some absent. The sample has some 130,000 clones; about nine tenths are singletons. The input for sequencing was peripheral blood, taken on day 0 of AZD1222 vaccination. The receptors originated from an adult in good health.

This chain uses TRBV18 with TRBJ1-2, with D maybe TRBD1 (5 bases). Germline CDR1 KGHSH, CDR2 LQKENI. The CDR3 extends over 14 amino acids. The V and J ends lost 2 bases and 7 bases respectively, with 14 bases between them. The CDR3 region has the DNA TGTGCCAGCTCACCAGATTCAGGGTTGAGTGGCTACACCTTC. Encoded protein: CASSPDSGLSGYTF.

The CDR3 nucleotides are TGTGCCAGCAGCTTAGCGAGCAGCACCTACGAGCAGTACTTC. Its translation is CASSLASSTYEQYF. This sequence joins TRBV7-9 and TRBJ2-7; D is unclear. This CDR3 comprises 14 residues. The V and J ends lost 0 bases and 2 bases respectively, with 8 bases between them. CDR1 and CDR2 from the germline V gene are SEHNR and FQNEAQ (reference sequence).

This rearrangement joins TRBV30 to TRBJ2-3; no firm D call. This CDR3 has 12 amino acids. Germline CDR1 GTSNPN, CDR2 SVGIG (reference sequence). Trimming removed 4 bases at V and 4 bases at J, with 9 bases between. The CDR3 DNA is TGTGCCTGGAATCGTGGCGCAGATACGCAGTATTTT. It encodes CAWNRGADTQYF.

V gene TRBV6-4 combines with J gene TRBJ1-5; no firm D call. This CDR3 contains 11 residues. Germline lookup yields CDR1 MRHNA and CDR2 SNTAGT. In DNA form, the CDR3 reads TGTGTCGCCCCTAGCAATCAGCCCCAGCATTTT. Protein product: CVAPSNQPQHF.

CDR3 bases: TGTGCCAGCAGTGAAGGGTATTCGGTTTTGCAGCCCCAGCATTTT. It translates to CASSEGYSVLQPQHF. This sequence joins TRBV6-1 and TRBJ1-5; D is undetermined. This CDR3 is built from 15 residues. V lost 1 base to trimming and J lost 7 bases, with 14 bases between them. The V gene's germline CDR1 is MNHNS and CDR2 SASEGT.

The CDR3 region has the DNA TGCGCCAGCAGCCAACGTAACTTTGTCGTGGGCACACACTACGAGCAGTACTTC. Amino acid sequence: CASSQRNFVVGTHYEQYF. The chain joins TRBV4-1 to TRBJ2-7; no clear D. Germline-derived CDR1 and CDR2 are MGHRA and YSYEKL. Trimming cost V 2 bases and J 3 bases, with 23 bases left between them. This CDR3 region has 18 residues.

This clone appeared once. The chain uses TRBV5-6 and TRBJ2-7; D remains ambiguous. Per the germline V gene, CDR1 is SGHDT and CDR2 is YYEEEE. V was trimmed by 1 base and J by 2 bases, leaving 4 bases between them. The CDR3 spans 12 residues. The CDR3 DNA follows: TGTGCCAGCAGCTTGAGAGCCTACGAGCAGTACTTC. It encodes CASSLRAYEQYF.

The V call is TRBV7-2, the J call TRBJ2-2; D gene unclear. Looked up from germline, CDR1 is SGHTA and CDR2 is FQGNSA. V was cut by 3 bases and J by 3 bases, with 11 bases left in between. CDR3 size: 15 residues. This CDR3 reads CASSFRWVDTGELFF. CDR3 nucleotides: TGTGCCAGCAGCTTCCGGTGGGTGGACACCGGGGAGCTGTTTTTT.

V is TRBV12-3 or TRBV12-4 and J is TRBJ2-7; the D gene is possibly TRBD1 (6 bases). This CDR3 has 13 amino acids. Trimming removed 6 bases from V and 3 bases from J, with 12 bases in between. CDR3 in amino acids: CASRSRQVYEQYF. DNA for the CDR3: TGTGCCAGCAGATCTCGACAGGTCTACGAGCAGTACTTC.

The rearrangement uses TRBV6-6 and TRBJ1-2; D may be TRBD1 (5 bases). Germline V gene lookup returns CDR1 MNHNY and CDR2 SVGAGI (reference sequence). Trimming left V 0 bases short and J 4 bases short, with 15 bases between. There are 16 residues in the CDR3. The CDR3 loop is CASSYSLRDGSYGYTF. The CDR3 DNA reads TGTGCCAGCAGTTACTCTCTCCGGGACGGCAGCTATGGCTACACCTTC.

This clone has only one observation. This chain links TRBV28 with TRBJ2-3, with a tentative D call TRBD1 (6 bases). The V gene's germline CDR1 is MDHEN and CDR2 SYDVKM. The CDR3 has 12 residues. Trimming left V 5 bases short and J 5 bases short, with 8 bases between. The CDR3 DNA reads as TGTGCCAGCAGTGCCAGGGGAGATACGCAGTATTTT. Translated, it gives CASSARGDTQYF.

Concerning this clone itself: Other DNA sequences in this specimen translate into the identical CDR3. The rearrangement links TRBV9 to TRBJ2-7; 8 bases map to TRBD1. V was pared by 0 bases and J by 0 bases, with 2 bases of the junction left unmatched. The germline gives CDR1 SGDLS, CDR2 YYNGEE. The CDR3 sequence is 15 residues long. CDR3 nucleotides: TGTGCCAGCAGCGTAGGTCAGGGGGCCTCCTACGAGCAGTACTTC. Translation gives CASSVGQGASYEQYF.

The rearrangement joins TRBV7-8 to TRBJ1-6; D gene unclear. Between the trimmed V and J ends, which lost 5 bases and 0 bases, there was a span of 17 bases. The CDR3 has 18 residues. CDR1 and CDR2 from the germline V gene are SGHVS and FQNEAQ. CDR3 in DNA: TGTGCCAGCAGCCTGGCGGTTTTTTTTAACTCCTATAATTCACCCCTCCACTTT. It codes for CASSLAVFFNSYNSPLHF.

With respect to this clone: At the DNA level, this CDR3 is encoded by other sequences in the same sample as well. The rearrangement joins TRBV6-5 to TRBJ2-7; D remains ambiguous. Germline V CDR1 and CDR2: MNHEY, SVGAGI. CDR3 length equals 12 residues. The V end was cut by 9 bases, the J end by 3 bases, with 12 bases between. The CDR3 nucleotides read TGTGCCAGTTCATCAGGCGTCTACGAGCAGTACTTC. Encoded protein: CASSSGVYEQYF.

J is TRBJ1-2 and V is TRBV4-1, with D possibly being TRBD1 (6 bases). The germline V gene has CDR1 MGHRA and CDR2 YSYEKL. Trimming took 0 bases from V and 4 from J, leaving 15 bases between them. There are 16 residues in the CDR3. The CDR3 DNA is TGCGCCAGCAGCCAAGACGGTACGTGGGACACCTATGGCTACACCTTC. Translating gives CASSQDGTWDTYGYTF.

The V and J genes are TRBV14 and TRBJ2-3; D is uncertain. The germline V gene encodes CDR1 SGHDN and CDR2 FVKESK. The CDR3 contains 14 residues. With 7 bases removed from V and 7 bases from J, the gap between germline ends came to 18 bases. CDR3 residues: CASTMSAVGNTQYF. The CDR3 DNA reads as TGTGCCAGCACGATGTCGGCTGTAGGTAATACGCAGTATTTT. Looking up the rest from reference TRBV14 and TRBJ2-3 gives the full variable domain: EAGVTQFPSHSVIEKGQTVTLRCDPISGHDNLYWYRRVMGKEIKFLLHFVKESKQDESGMPNNRFLAERTGGTYSTLKVQPAELEDSGVYFCASTMSAVGNTQYFGPGTRLTVL.

This sequence joins TRBV27 and TRBJ2-7; D ambiguous. The CDR3 totals 14 residues. Trimming cost V 2 bases and J 0 bases, with 8 bases left between them. Germline values: CDR1 MNHEY, CDR2 SMNVEV (reference sequence). CDR3 protein: CASSLRGASYEQYF. The CDR3 DNA reads TGTGCCAGCAGTTTACGAGGAGCCTCCTACGAGCAGTACTTC.